Listed below are T cell receptor beta chains from one sample, sequenced in a study of blood T cell repertoires in COVID-19. The data were produced by immunoSEQ multiplex PCR, yet TCRdb's version contains in-frame clones alone and is incomplete. Here the sample spans approximately 280,000 clones, approximately 85% being singletons. The sample consisted of peripheral blood. Receptors originate from a woman between 65 and 79 years old with acute or convalescent COVID-19. CDR3s include the opening cysteine and the closing phenylalanine or tryptophan. The order of the fields is CDR3 protein, CDR3 DNA, CDR3 length, clone size, D gene, V gene, J gene. D genes are given only for firm matches. Clone size is shown for a subset of rows, as once, few, many or a class of expanded clone.

CASSESGQGGSPLHF	TGCGCCAGCAGTGAGTCGGGACAGGGGGGCTCACCCCTCCACTTT	15	once	TRBD1	TRBV10-2	TRBJ1-6
CASSQVRQGTGGYTF	TGTGCCAGCAGCCAAGTGAGACAGGGGACGGGCGGCTACACCTTC	15	NA	TRBD1	TRBV14	TRBJ1-2
CASSLHRAAGELFF	TGTGCCAGCAGCTTGCACAGGGCGGCCGGGGAGCTGTTTTTT	14	NA	NA	TRBV5-8	TRBJ2-2
CASSLGAGGYGYTF	TGCGCCAGCAGCTTGGGGGCCGGAGGGTATGGCTACACCTTC	14	NA	NA	TRBV5-1	TRBJ1-2
CASSPGQGSNQPQHF	TGTGCCAGCAGCCCCGGCCAGGGGAGCAATCAGCCCCAGCATTTT	15	NA	NA	TRBV11-1	TRBJ1-5
CASSSGGYEQYF	TGTGCCAGCAGCTCAGGGGGTTACGAGCAGTACTTC	12	NA	TRBD1	TRBV3-1/TRBV3-2	TRBJ2-7
CASSLVKETQYF	TGTGCCAGCAGCTTAGTAAAAGAGACCCAGTACTTC	12	NA	NA	TRBV7-6	TRBJ2-5
CATQSYPGQGNYGYTF	TGCGCCACTCAAAGTTACCCGGGACAGGGAAACTATGGCTACACCTTC	16	NA	TRBD1	TRBV5-1	TRBJ1-2
CSVTWSGELFF	TGCAGCGTGACATGGTCCGGGGAGCTGTTTTTT	11	NA	NA	TRBV29-1	TRBJ2-2
CASSRTRGSPNYGYTF	TGTGCCAGCAGCCGTACTAGGGGGTCCCCCAACTATGGCTACACCTTC	16	once	NA	TRBV13	TRBJ1-2
CASSPRSHTSTDTQYF	TGTGCCAGCAGCCCCCGGAGTCATACTAGCACAGATACGCAGTATTTT	16	NA	NA	TRBV9	TRBJ2-3
CASSRGAEAFF	TGTGCCAGCAGCAGGGGCGCTGAAGCTTTCTTT	11	NA	NA	TRBV7-9	TRBJ1-1
CASSLTRQGSTEAFF	TGTGCCAGCAGCTTAACTAGACAGGGGTCCACTGAAGCTTTCTTT	15	NA	TRBD1	TRBV7-2	TRBJ1-1
CASSQESGPNYGYTF	TGTGCCAGCAGCCAAGAGTCCGGTCCTAACTATGGCTACACCTTC	15	once	NA	TRBV3-1/TRBV3-2	TRBJ1-2
CASSKTAGVYNSPLHF	TGTGCCAGCAGCAAAACCGCAGGGGTGTATAATTCACCCCTCCACTTT	16	NA	NA	TRBV21-1	TRBJ1-6
CSAILNEQFF	TGCAGTGCTATCTTGAATGAGCAGTTCTTC	10	NA	NA	TRBV20-1	TRBJ2-1
CASAAGSTGELFF	TGTGCCAGCGCGGCGGGGAGCACCGGGGAGCTGTTTTTT	13	NA	NA	TRBV7-9	TRBJ2-2
CASSEARGAGETQYF	TGTGCCAGCAGTGAAGCGCGGGGGGCAGGGGAGACCCAGTACTTC	15	NA	TRBD2	TRBV6-1	TRBJ2-5
CASSLHPQRARWETQYF	TGTGCCAGCAGCTTACACCCCCAGCGGGCCCGTTGGGAGACCCAGTACTTC	17	NA	NA	TRBV5-4	TRBJ2-5
CASSYAGGHEQYF	TGTGCCAGCAGTTACGCAGGGGGACACGAGCAGTACTTC	13	NA	TRBD1	TRBV6-5	TRBJ2-7
CASSELNRGQDGYTF	TGCGCCAGCAGTGAGTTGAACAGGGGGCAGGACGGCTACACCTTC	15	NA	TRBD1	TRBV10-2	TRBJ1-2
CASSRSAAGGTAQHF	TGTGCCAGCAGCCGTAGTGCGGCAGGGGGTACGGCCCAGCATTTT	15	NA	TRBD1	TRBV9	TRBJ1-5
CASSLVRGLQETQYF	TGTGCCAGCAGCTTGGTTCGGGGATTACAAGAGACCCAGTACTTC	15	NA	NA	TRBV7-9	TRBJ2-5
CASSATGGGLGSPLHF	TGTGCCAGCAGTGCTACAGGGGGCGGATTGGGATCACCCCTCCACTTT	16	NA	TRBD1	TRBV2	TRBJ1-6
CASSLAARGGAGADTQYF	TGCGCCAGCAGCTTGGCCGCACGGGGAGGAGCGGGCGCAGATACGCAGTATTTT	18	NA	NA	TRBV5-1	TRBJ2-3
CASSHHGQGGQNIQYF	TGTGCCAGCAGCCACCACGGACAGGGGGGGCAAAACATTCAGTACTTC	16	NA	TRBD1	TRBV3-1/TRBV3-2	TRBJ2-4
CASSGQGMDTEAFF	TGCGCCAGCAGCGGACAGGGGATGGACACTGAAGCTTTCTTT	14	NA	TRBD1	TRBV5-1	TRBJ1-1
CASSVQISAEAFF	TGTGCCAGTAGTGTACAAATTAGCGCTGAAGCTTTCTTT	13	NA	NA	TRBV19	TRBJ1-1
CASSGLAGKETQYF	TGTGCCAGCAGTGGACTAGCGGGGAAGGAGACCCAGTACTTC	14	NA	TRBD2	TRBV2	TRBJ2-5
CASSLYDRGPYEQYF	TGCGCCAGCAGCTTGTATGACAGGGGGCCCTACGAGCAGTACTTC	15	NA	TRBD1	TRBV5-1	TRBJ2-7
CALRVYSNYGYTF	TGTGCCCTCAGGGTCTACTCTAACTATGGCTACACCTTC	13	NA	NA	TRBV24-1	TRBJ1-2
CASSGWDRVQGYTF	TGTGCCAGCAGCGGATGGGACAGGGTGCAGGGCTACACCTTC	14	once	TRBD1	TRBV9	TRBJ1-2
CASSPRAGFSWNEQFF	TGTGCCAGCAGCCCTAGAGCGGGGTTTAGTTGGAATGAGCAGTTCTTC	16	NA	TRBD2	TRBV9	TRBJ2-1
CASSRGDPMDEKLFF	TGTGCCAGCAGCCGGGGGGACCCAATGGATGAAAAACTGTTTTTT	15	NA	NA	TRBV5-4	TRBJ1-4
CASSLGWSGNTIYF	TGTGCCAGCAGCTTGGGATGGAGCGGGAACACCATATATTTT	14	NA	NA	TRBV5-5	TRBJ1-3
CASSSPRLAGRQHNEQFF	TGTGCCAGCAGCTCCCCCCGACTAGCGGGGAGGCAGCACAATGAGCAGTTCTTC	18	NA	TRBD2	TRBV7-9	TRBJ2-1
CASSYVNSHNEQFF	TGTGCCAGCAGTTACGTGAATAGCCACAATGAGCAGTTCTTC	14	NA	NA	TRBV6-6	TRBJ2-1
CASSDGVGFTDTQYF	TGTGCCAGCAGTGACGGAGTTGGTTTCACAGATACGCAGTATTTT	15	NA	NA	TRBV25-1	TRBJ2-3
CASRKGDSSYNEQFF	TGTGCCAGCAGGAAAGGAGACAGCTCCTACAATGAGCAGTTCTTC	15	NA	NA	TRBV6-5	TRBJ2-1
CASRVGQGSDGYTF	TGCGCCAGCCGGGTAGGGCAGGGGAGTGATGGCTACACCTTC	14	few	NA	TRBV5-1	TRBJ1-2
CASSPSQTGMRNTGELFF	TGTGCCAGCAGCCCTTCGCAGACAGGGATGAGGAACACCGGGGAGCTGTTTTTT	18	NA	TRBD1	TRBV4-2	TRBJ2-2
CASSQDRLNTGELFF	TGTGCCAGCAGCCAAGACAGGCTTAACACCGGGGAGCTGTTTTTT	15	NA	NA	TRBV3-1/TRBV3-2	TRBJ2-2
CASNPGQGLGNTIYF	TGTGCCAGCAATCCGGGACAGGGATTAGGAAACACCATATATTTT	15	NA	TRBD1	TRBV6-5	TRBJ1-3
CASSYYRANYGYTF	TGTGCCAGCAGTTACTACAGAGCTAACTATGGCTACACCTTC	14	NA	NA	TRBV6-5	TRBJ1-2
CASSHRQRGVSEQFF	TGTGCCAGCAGCCATAGGCAGCGGGGGGTGAGTGAGCAGTTCTTC	15	NA	TRBD2	TRBV3-1/TRBV3-2	TRBJ2-1
CASSLGAGAAYEQYF	TGTGCCAGCAGCTTGGGTGCAGGGGCGGCCTACGAGCAGTACTTC	15	NA	NA	TRBV5-4	TRBJ2-7
CASSHPGGSYGYTF	TGCGCCAGCAGCCATCCGGGGGGAAGCTATGGCTACACCTTC	14	NA	NA	TRBV4-1	TRBJ1-2
CASSPRQGNQPQHF	TGTGCCAGCTCACCTAGACAGGGGAATCAGCCCCAGCATTTT	14	few	TRBD1	TRBV18	TRBJ1-5
CASSARQAGYSYNSPLHF	TGTGCCAGCAGTGCTAGACAGGCTGGATATTCCTATAATTCACCCCTCCACTTT	18	once	NA	TRBV6-1	TRBJ1-6
CASSPRQAGGTEAFF	TGTGCCAGCAGCCCGCGCCAGGCGGGGGGGACTGAAGCTTTCTTT	15	NA	NA	TRBV7-9	TRBJ1-1
CASSLSGAGNTIYF	TGTGCCAGCAGCCTATCAGGGGCTGGAAACACCATATATTTT	14	NA	NA	TRBV4-2	TRBJ1-3
CASSSTGGGGELFF	TGTGCCAGCAGCTCCACAGGGGGGGGCGGGGAGCTGTTTTTT	14	NA	NA	TRBV7-3	TRBJ2-2
CASSQEAGGYETQYF	TGTGCCAGCAGCCAAGAGGCGGGGGGGTACGAGACCCAGTACTTC	15	NA	TRBD2	TRBV4-2	TRBJ2-5
CASSLGQTFMNTEAFF	TGTGCCAGCAGCTTGGGCCAAACTTTCATGAACACTGAAGCTTTCTTT	16	NA	NA	TRBV5-6	TRBJ1-1
CASSLRQGWTNEKLFF	TGTGCCAGCAGCTTGAGACAGGGTTGGACTAATGAAAAACTGTTTTTT	16	once	TRBD1	TRBV5-6	TRBJ1-4
CASSLDRIGYGYTF	TGTGCCAGCAGCCTGGACAGGATCGGCTATGGCTACACCTTC	14	NA	TRBD1	TRBV5-8	TRBJ1-2
CASSLDLGAGNTIYF	TGCGCCAGCAGCTTGGACCTCGGGGCTGGAAACACCATATATTTT	15	NA	NA	TRBV5-1	TRBJ1-3
CASSQKQGFTEAFF	TGTGCCAGCAGCCAAAAGCAGGGGTTCACTGAAGCTTTCTTT	14	NA	NA	TRBV3-1/TRBV3-2	TRBJ1-1